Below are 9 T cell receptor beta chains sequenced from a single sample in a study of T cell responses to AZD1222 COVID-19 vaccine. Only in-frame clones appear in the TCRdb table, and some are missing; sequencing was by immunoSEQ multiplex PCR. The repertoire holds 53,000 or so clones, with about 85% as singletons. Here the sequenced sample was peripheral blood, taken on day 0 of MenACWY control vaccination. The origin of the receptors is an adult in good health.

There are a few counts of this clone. This chain's CDR3 is CASSLGPGSGELFF. The CDR3 nucleotides are TGTGCCAGCAGCTTGGGGCCGGGTTCCGGGGAGCTGTTTTTT. This rearrangement joins TRBV5-4 to TRBJ2-2; no definite D call. This CDR3 contains 14 residues. Between the trimmed V and J ends, which lost 0 bases and 6 bases, there was a span of 9 bases. Germline V gene sequence: CDR1 SGHNT, CDR2 YYREEE (reference sequence).

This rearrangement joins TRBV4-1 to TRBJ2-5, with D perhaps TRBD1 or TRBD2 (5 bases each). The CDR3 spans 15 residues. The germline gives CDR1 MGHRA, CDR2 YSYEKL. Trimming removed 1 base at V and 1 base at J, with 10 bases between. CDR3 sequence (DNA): TGCGCCAGCAGCCAAGCAGGGACCTCCCAAGAGACCCAGTACTTC. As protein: CASSQAGTSQETQYF.

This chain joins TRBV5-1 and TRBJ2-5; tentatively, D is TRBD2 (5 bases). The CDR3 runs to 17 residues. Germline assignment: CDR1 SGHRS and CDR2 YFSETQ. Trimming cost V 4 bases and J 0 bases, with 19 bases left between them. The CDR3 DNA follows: TGCGCCAGCAGCCCTACTATCGGGGTGTCGAACCAAGAGACCCAGTACTTC. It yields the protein CASSPTIGVSNQETQYF.

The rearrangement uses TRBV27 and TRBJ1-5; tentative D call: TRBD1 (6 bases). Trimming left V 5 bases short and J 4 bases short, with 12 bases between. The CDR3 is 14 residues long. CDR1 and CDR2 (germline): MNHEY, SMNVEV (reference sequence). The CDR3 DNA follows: TGTGCCAGCAGTCCGTTACAGGGAAATCAGCCCCAGCATTTT. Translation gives CASSPLQGNQPQHF.

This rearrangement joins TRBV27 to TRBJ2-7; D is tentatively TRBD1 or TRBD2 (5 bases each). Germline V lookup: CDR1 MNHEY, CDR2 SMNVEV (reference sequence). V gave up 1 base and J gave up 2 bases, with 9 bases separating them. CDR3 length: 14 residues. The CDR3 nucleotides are TGTGCCAGCAGTTTATGGGGACGGCCCTACGAGCAGTACTTC. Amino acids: CASSLWGRPYEQYF.

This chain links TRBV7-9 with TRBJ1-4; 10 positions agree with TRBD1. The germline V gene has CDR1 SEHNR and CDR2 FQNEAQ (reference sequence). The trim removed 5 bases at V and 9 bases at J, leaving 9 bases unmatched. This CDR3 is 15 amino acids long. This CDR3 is CASSPRTGGGKKLFF. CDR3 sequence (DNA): TGTGCCAGCAGCCCCCGGACAGGGGGAGGAAAAAAACTGTTTTTT.

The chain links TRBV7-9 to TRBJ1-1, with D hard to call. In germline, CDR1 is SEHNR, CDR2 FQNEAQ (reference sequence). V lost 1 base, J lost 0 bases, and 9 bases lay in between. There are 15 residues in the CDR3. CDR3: CASSLEAAVNTEAFF. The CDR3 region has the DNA TGTGCCAGCAGCTTAGAAGCGGCGGTGAACACTGAAGCTTTCTTT.

CDR3 DNA: TGTGCCAGCAGTTCACAGGGGTCTGGGGCCAACGTCCTGACTTTC. It encodes CASSSQGSGANVLTF. The genes are TRBV6-2 or TRBV6-3 and TRBJ2-6; 7 bases are shared with TRBD1. CDR3 length: 15 amino acids. After removal of 4 bases from V and 1 base from J, the junction contained 1 base not matched to a gene. CDR1 and CDR2 (germline): MNHEY, SVGEGT.

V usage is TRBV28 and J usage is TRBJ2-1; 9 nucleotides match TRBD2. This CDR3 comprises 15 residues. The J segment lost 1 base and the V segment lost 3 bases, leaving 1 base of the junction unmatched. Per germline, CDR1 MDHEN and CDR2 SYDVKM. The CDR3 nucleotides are TGTGCCAGCAGTTTCGCGGGAGGGTCCTACAATGAGCAGTTCTTC. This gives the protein CASSFAGGSYNEQFF.